This record concerns one TCR beta chain sequence. Its cognate antigen is unknown. Germline-derived CDR1 and CDR2 are LGHNA and YNFKEQ. The CDR3 sequence is 15 residues long. V dropped 8 bases and J dropped 7; count of bases not matched to a gene: 11. The data belong to a study of cytomegalovirus exposure and HLA in healthy donors. Background on the study: Ancestry clustering placed 81% of roughly 400 genotyped donors in the Caucasian-associated cluster.

Study results and limitations: The productive fraction for most TCR beta V segments was about 87% or about 30% in an earlier analysis. Sequencing depth across donors, presence/absence analyses assumed, was roughly uniform.

It was with 60 Vbeta and 13 Jbeta primers that the PCR ran. The assay was immunoSEQ multiplex PCR, and TCRdb's table has in-frame clones only and misses some. Seen in this sample are about 90,000 clones; the ten most common clones hold roughly 3%. Sequenced sample: PBMCs. This clonotype was sampled from a woman in her twenties or thirties in good health and CMV-seronegative. This chain joins TRBV4-2 and TRBJ1-6, with TRBD1 matching 7 bases. This CDR3 reads CASGQPGQLNSPLHF. CDR3 DNA: TGTGCCAGCGGTCAACCGGGACAGTTAAATTCACCCCTCCACTTT.